This T cell receptor beta chain was obtained from a study of regulatory T cells in long-lasting Graves disease. Trimming at V came to 2 bases and at J to 4 bases, leaving 16 bases not matched to a gene. The length of the CDR3 is 19 residues. Germline values: CDR1 SGHVS, CDR2 FNYEAQ. To make TCR beta libraries, researchers used iRepertoire HTBI primers and Arm-PCR of CDR3 regions. TCRdb reprocessed the multiplex PCR reads with MiXCR, giving one entry per CDR3 protein. The table lists around 250,000 distinct CDR3 sequences, just over 20% of them singletons. Sample time point: newly diagnosed GD, antithyroid drugs for less than 3 months. Construction of the TCR library relied on RNA isolated from PBMCs. This clonotype was detected many times.

This sequence joins TRBV7-6 and TRBJ2-3; 9 nucleotides line up with TRBD2. This clonotype originated in a female donor with Graves disease. The material was peripheral blood mononuclear cells (PBMCs), obtained at new diagnosis, from a patient treated with antithyroid drugs. The CDR3 sequence is CASSLYGLAKDGMADTQYF. The CDR3 DNA sequence: TGTGCCAGCAGCTTATACGGACTAGCGAAAGATGGAATGGCAGATACGCAGTATTTT.